This TCR beta chain was sequenced during a study of T-cell memory formation after mild COVID-19. As for the study in general: Largely donor-specific TCR clusters were found. Study-wide points: Prior to infection, memory already included some responding clones, suggesting cross-reactive memory joined.

TCRdb re-analysed the 5' RACE reads in MiXCR, keeping a single row per CDR3 protein. The sample lists roughly 200,000 distinct CDR3 sequences; around 8.8% were seen once. This clonotype was recorded many times. Its specificity is not known. Trimming pared 3 bases from V and 0 bases from J, leaving 3 bases between. The V gene's germline CDR1 is SGHTA and CDR2 FQGNSA. The CDR3 has 14 residues. This chain joins TRBV7-2 and TRBJ1-6, with D unclear. This receptor was obtained from a man aged 18 to 35 who had mild COVID-19 (a few samples of this study predate the infection). Cell type and time point are not known. The sequenced material came from PBMCs or a T cell subset sorted from them (not recorded which). The CDR3 sequence: CASSLRSYNSPLHF. CDR3 bases: TGTGCCAGCAGCTTGCGCTCCTATAATTCACCCCTCCACTTT.